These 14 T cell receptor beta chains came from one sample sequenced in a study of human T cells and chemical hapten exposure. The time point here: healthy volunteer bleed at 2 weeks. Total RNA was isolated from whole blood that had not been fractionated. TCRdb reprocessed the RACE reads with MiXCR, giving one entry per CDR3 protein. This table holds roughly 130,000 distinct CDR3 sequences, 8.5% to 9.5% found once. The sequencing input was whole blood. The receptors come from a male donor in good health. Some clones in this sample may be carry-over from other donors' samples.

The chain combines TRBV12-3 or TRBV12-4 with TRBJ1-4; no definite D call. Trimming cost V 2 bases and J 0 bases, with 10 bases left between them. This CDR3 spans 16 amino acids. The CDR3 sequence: CASSLWGGATNEKLFF. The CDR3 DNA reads TGTGCCAGCAGTTTATGGGGAGGTGCAACTAATGAAAAACTGTTTTTT.

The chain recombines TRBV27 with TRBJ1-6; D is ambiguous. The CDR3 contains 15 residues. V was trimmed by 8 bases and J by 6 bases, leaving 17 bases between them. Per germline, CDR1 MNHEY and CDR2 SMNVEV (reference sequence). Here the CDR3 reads CASVSKDGCNSPLHF. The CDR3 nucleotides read TGTGCCAGCGTTAGTAAAGACGGATGTAATTCACCCCTCCACTTT.

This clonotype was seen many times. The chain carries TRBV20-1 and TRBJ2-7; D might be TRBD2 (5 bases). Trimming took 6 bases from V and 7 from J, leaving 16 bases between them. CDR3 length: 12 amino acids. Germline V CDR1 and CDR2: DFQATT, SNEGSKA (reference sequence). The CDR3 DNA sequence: TGCAGTGCCCTAGAGAGGGAGCGAGAGCAGTACTTC. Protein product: CSALEREREQYF.

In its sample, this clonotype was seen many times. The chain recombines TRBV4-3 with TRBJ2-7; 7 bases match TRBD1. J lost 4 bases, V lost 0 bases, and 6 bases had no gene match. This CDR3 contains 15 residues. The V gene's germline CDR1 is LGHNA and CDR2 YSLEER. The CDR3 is CASSQENRGRYEQYF. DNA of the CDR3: TGCGCCAGCAGCCAAGAAAACAGGGGTAGATACGAGCAGTACTTC.

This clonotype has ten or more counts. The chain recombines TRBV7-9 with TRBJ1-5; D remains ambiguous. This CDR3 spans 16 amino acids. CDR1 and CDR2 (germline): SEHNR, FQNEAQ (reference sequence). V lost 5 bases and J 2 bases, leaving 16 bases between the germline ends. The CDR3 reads CASSQSSQVGNQPQHF. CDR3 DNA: TGTGCCAGCAGCCAATCTTCACAAGTGGGCAATCAGCCCCAGCATTTT.

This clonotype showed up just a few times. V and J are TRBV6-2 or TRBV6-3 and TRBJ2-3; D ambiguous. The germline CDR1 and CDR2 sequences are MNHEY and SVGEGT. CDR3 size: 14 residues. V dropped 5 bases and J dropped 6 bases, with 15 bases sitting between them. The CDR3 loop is CASSLGRSPDTQYF. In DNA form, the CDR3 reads TGTGCCAGCAGTCTAGGCCGAAGTCCGGATACGCAGTATTTT.

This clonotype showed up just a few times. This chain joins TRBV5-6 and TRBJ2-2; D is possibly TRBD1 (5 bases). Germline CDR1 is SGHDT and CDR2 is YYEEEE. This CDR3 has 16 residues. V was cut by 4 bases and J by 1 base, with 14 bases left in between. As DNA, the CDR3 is TGTGCCAGCAGCAACCTCGGACACGGGAACACCGGGGAGCTGTTTTTT. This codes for CASSNLGHGNTGELFF.

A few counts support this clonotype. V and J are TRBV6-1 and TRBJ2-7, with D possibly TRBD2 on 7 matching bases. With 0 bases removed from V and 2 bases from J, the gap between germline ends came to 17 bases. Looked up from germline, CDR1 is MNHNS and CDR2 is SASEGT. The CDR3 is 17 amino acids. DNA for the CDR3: TGTGCCAGCAGTGAAGCCCGACTAGCTTGGGACACCTACGAGCAGTACTTC. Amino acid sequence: CASSEARLAWDTYEQYF.

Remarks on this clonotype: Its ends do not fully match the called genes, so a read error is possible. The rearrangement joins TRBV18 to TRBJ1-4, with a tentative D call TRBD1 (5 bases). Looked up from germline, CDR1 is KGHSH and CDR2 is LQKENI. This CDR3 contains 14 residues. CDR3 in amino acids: CASPPPDNPEKLFF. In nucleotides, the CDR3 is TGTGCCAGCCCACCACCGGACAACCCCGAAAAACTGTTTTTT.

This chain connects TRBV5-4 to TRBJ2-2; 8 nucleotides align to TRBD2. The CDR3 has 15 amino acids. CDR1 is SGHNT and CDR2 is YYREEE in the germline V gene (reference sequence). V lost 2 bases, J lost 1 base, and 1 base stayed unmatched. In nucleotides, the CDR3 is TGTGCCAGCAGCTTTAGCGGGGAGAACACCGGGGAGCTGTTTTTT. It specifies CASSFSGENTGELFF.

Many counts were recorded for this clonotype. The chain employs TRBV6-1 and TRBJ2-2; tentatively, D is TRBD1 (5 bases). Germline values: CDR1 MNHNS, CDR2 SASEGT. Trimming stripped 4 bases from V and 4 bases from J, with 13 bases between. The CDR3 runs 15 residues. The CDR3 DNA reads TGTGCCAGCAGTGGATCCGGTGGGGCCACCGGGGAGCTGTTTTTT. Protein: CASSGSGGATGELFF.

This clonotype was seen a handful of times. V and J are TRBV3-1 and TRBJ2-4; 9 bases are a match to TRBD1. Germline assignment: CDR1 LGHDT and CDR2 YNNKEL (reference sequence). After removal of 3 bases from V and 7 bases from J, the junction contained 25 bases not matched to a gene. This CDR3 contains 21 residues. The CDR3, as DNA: TGTGCCAGCAGCCATCCACAACAGAAGACGACGACCGGGACAGGGCTTAACATTCAGTACTTC. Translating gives CASSHPQQKTTTGTGLNIQYF.

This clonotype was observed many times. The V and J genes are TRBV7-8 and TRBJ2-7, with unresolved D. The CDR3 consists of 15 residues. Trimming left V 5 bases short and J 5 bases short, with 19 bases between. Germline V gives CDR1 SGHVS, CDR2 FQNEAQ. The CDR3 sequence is CASSTLRGRVHEQYF. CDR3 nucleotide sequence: TGTGCCAGCAGCACCCTCCGAGGCCGCGTGCACGAGCAGTACTTC.

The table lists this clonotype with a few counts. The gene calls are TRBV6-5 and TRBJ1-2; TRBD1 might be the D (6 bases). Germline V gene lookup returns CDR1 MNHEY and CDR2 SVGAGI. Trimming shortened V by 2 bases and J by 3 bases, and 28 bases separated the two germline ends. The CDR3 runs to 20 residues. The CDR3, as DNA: TGTGCCAGCAGTTACGACGGTGGGAGCCGGGGGGGCAGGGGAGACTATGGCTACACCTTC. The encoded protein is CASSYDGGSRGGRGDYGYTF.